These T cell receptor beta chains were read from a single sample in a study of T cell repertoires in cytomegalovirus infection. In TCRdb, the reads were re-called with MiXCR into one record per CDR3 protein. This table has nearly 550,000 distinct CDR3 sequences, 16% appearing once. Source material: CD8+ T cells from PBMCs. These receptors were obtained from a human donor in good health (CMV status not recorded). Some clones in this sample may be carry-over from other donors' samples. The CDR3 runs from the conserved cysteine through the conserved F or W. The D gene is left open where the match is weak. A clone size is listed for some rows: how often the clone was seen (once, few, many), or a class if it is expanded.

V gene: TRBV10-2
CDR3 length: 13
J gene: TRBJ1-6
clone size: NA
D gene: NA
CDR3 DNA: TGCGCCAGCAGTGAGGCCTCTCCCTCACCCCTCCACTTT
CDR3 protein: CASSEASPSPLHF

V gene: TRBV5-4
CDR3 length: 15
J gene: TRBJ2-3
clone size: many
D gene: NA
CDR3 DNA: TGTGCCAGCAGCTTGGGTCCGAAGGGCTCAGATACGCAGTATTTT
CDR3 protein: CASSLGPKGSDTQYF

V gene: TRBV4-2
CDR3 length: 12
J gene: TRBJ1-1
clone size: many
D gene: NA
CDR3 DNA: TGTGCCAGCAGCCAAGCAGGGGCTGAAGCTTTCTTT
CDR3 protein: CASSQAGAEAFF

V gene: TRBV7-6
CDR3 length: 14
J gene: TRBJ2-3
clone size: many
D gene: NA
CDR3 DNA: TGTGCCAGCAGCACGGGATTTAACACAGATACGCAGTATTTT
CDR3 protein: CASSTGFNTDTQYF

V gene: TRBV5-6
CDR3 length: 16
J gene: TRBJ2-3
clone size: NA
D gene: NA
CDR3 DNA: TGTGCCAGCAGCTTGGGAAGGATAGACAGCACAGATACGCAGTATTTT
CDR3 protein: CASSLGRIDSTDTQYF

V gene: TRBV12-3/TRBV12-4
CDR3 length: 16
J gene: TRBJ1-6
clone size: many
D gene: NA
CDR3 DNA: TGTGCCAGCAGTTTGTCCCCGCCGGGCAGGCATTCACCCCTCCACTTT
CDR3 protein: CASSLSPPGRHSPLHF

V gene: TRBV6-6
CDR3 length: 16
J gene: TRBJ2-7
clone size: many
D gene: TRBD1
CDR3 DNA: TGTGCCAGCAGTTACCTCATGACAGGGGGCCCCTACGAGCAGTACTTC
CDR3 protein: CASSYLMTGGPYEQYF

V gene: TRBV7-9
CDR3 length: 16
J gene: TRBJ2-3
clone size: many
D gene: NA
CDR3 DNA: TGTGCCACCTCCCCAGTGCGAGAGGTTGACACAGATACGCAGTATTTT
CDR3 protein: CATSPVREVDTDTQYF

V gene: TRBV10-3
CDR3 length: 10
J gene: TRBJ2-1
clone size: few
D gene: NA
CDR3 DNA: TGTGCCATCAGGGGAAATGAGCAGTTCTTC
CDR3 protein: CAIRGNEQFF

V gene: TRBV20-1
CDR3 length: 12
J gene: TRBJ1-1
clone size: NA
D gene: NA
CDR3 DNA: TGCAGTGCTCCCAGGATCGGCACTGAAGCTTTCTTT
CDR3 protein: CSAPRIGTEAFF

V gene: TRBV5-1
CDR3 length: 16
J gene: TRBJ1-1
clone size: NA
D gene: NA
CDR3 DNA: TGCGCCAGCAGCTTGGCGGAGACAGCGATGAACACTGAAGCTTTCTTT
CDR3 protein: CASSLAETAMNTEAFF

V gene: TRBV2
CDR3 length: 15
J gene: TRBJ2-4
clone size: NA
D gene: NA
CDR3 DNA: TGTGCCAGCAGTACCAGTCCTTTAGCCAAAAACATTCAGTACTTC
CDR3 protein: CASSTSPLAKNIQYF

V gene: TRBV10-2
CDR3 length: 14
J gene: TRBJ1-1
clone size: few
D gene: NA
CDR3 DNA: TGCGCCAGCAGTGAGTTCCTGGGTGGTACGGGAGCTTTCTTT
CDR3 protein: CASSEFLGGTGAFF

V gene: TRBV7-9
CDR3 length: 11
J gene: TRBJ2-7
clone size: many
D gene: NA
CDR3 DNA: TGTGCCAGCAGTGAGGAGGGCGAGCAGTACTTC
CDR3 protein: CASSEEGEQYF

V gene: TRBV4-2
CDR3 length: 16
J gene: TRBJ1-3
clone size: few
D gene: NA
CDR3 DNA: TGTGCCAGCAGCCCCCGAGTTGAGTCCACTGGAAACACCATATATTTT
CDR3 protein: CASSPRVESTGNTIYF

V gene: TRBV28
CDR3 length: 16
J gene: TRBJ2-5
clone size: NA
D gene: TRBD2
CDR3 DNA: TGTGCCAGCAGTCCATCCAGACTAGCGGGAGTGGAGACCCAGTACTTC
CDR3 protein: CASSPSRLAGVETQYF

V gene: TRBV20-1
CDR3 length: 17
J gene: TRBJ2-3
clone size: few
D gene: TRBD1
CDR3 DNA: TGCAGTGCTAGAGATCGGGAGGGACAGGGGGTTTCAGATACGCAGTATTTT
CDR3 protein: CSARDREGQGVSDTQYF

V gene: TRBV6-5
CDR3 length: 16
J gene: TRBJ2-7
clone size: many
D gene: TRBD1
CDR3 DNA: TGTGCCAGCAGTTACTCGGGGACAGGGAATTCCTACGAGCAGTACTTC
CDR3 protein: CASSYSGTGNSYEQYF

V gene: TRBV10-3
CDR3 length: 16
J gene: TRBJ1-2
clone size: few
D gene: NA
CDR3 DNA: TGTGCCATCAGTGAGTCGACTCGGGGGCGAATCTATGGCTACACCTTC
CDR3 protein: CAISESTRGRIYGYTF

V gene: TRBV12-3/TRBV12-4
CDR3 length: 14
J gene: TRBJ2-6
clone size: many
D gene: NA
CDR3 DNA: TGTGCCAGCAGATGGCGGGGTTCGGCCAACGTCCTGACTTTC
CDR3 protein: CASRWRGSANVLTF

V gene: TRBV6-5
CDR3 length: 15
J gene: TRBJ2-7
clone size: many
D gene: TRBD2
CDR3 DNA: TGTGCCAGCAGTTCCTCTAGCGGGAGGGCCGGCGAGCAGTACTTC
CDR3 protein: CASSSSSGRAGEQYF

V gene: TRBV28
CDR3 length: 15
J gene: TRBJ2-5
clone size: many
D gene: TRBD2
CDR3 DNA: TGTGCCAGCAGTCAGGGACTAGCGGGAGTGGAGACCCAGTACTTC
CDR3 protein: CASSQGLAGVETQYF

V gene: TRBV25-1
CDR3 length: 11
J gene: TRBJ1-2
clone size: many
D gene: NA
CDR3 DNA: TGTGCCAGCAGTGGGGCCTCAGGCTACACCTTC
CDR3 protein: CASSGASGYTF

V gene: TRBV5-1
CDR3 length: 16
J gene: TRBJ1-2
clone size: NA
D gene: TRBD1
CDR3 DNA: TGCGCCAGCAGTTTGGACAGGGCCCAAGCTAACTATGGCTACACCTTC
CDR3 protein: CASSLDRAQANYGYTF

V gene: TRBV27
CDR3 length: 15
J gene: TRBJ1-5
clone size: few
D gene: TRBD1
CDR3 DNA: TGTGCCAGCAGTTCCCACAGGGGCGGCAATCAGCCCCAGCATTTT
CDR3 protein: CASSSHRGGNQPQHF

V gene: TRBV7-6
CDR3 length: 16
J gene: TRBJ2-1
clone size: many
D gene: NA
CDR3 DNA: TGTGCCAGCAGCCTCCGTTCGGGGGTCTCCTACAATGAGCAGTTCTTC
CDR3 protein: CASSLRSGVSYNEQFF

V gene: TRBV7-6
CDR3 length: 13
J gene: TRBJ1-5
clone size: many
D gene: NA
CDR3 DNA: TGTGCCACTTCTCAGGGACTCCAGGGGCCCCAGCATTTT
CDR3 protein: CATSQGLQGPQHF

V gene: TRBV6-7
CDR3 length: 13
J gene: TRBJ1-3
clone size: many
D gene: NA
CDR3 DNA: TGTGCCAGCAGGTGGACGCCTGGAAACACCATATATTTT
CDR3 protein: CASRWTPGNTIYF

V gene: TRBV12-5
CDR3 length: 14
J gene: TRBJ1-1
clone size: many
D gene: TRBD1
CDR3 DNA: TGTGCTAGTGGATCGGGACAGCTGAACACTGAAGCTTTCTTT
CDR3 protein: CASGSGQLNTEAFF

V gene: TRBV6-5
CDR3 length: 15
J gene: TRBJ2-2
clone size: few
D gene: NA
CDR3 DNA: TGTGCCAGCAGTTACCTCTACGGCTCAGGCGGGGAGCTGTTTTTT
CDR3 protein: CASSYLYGSGGELFF

V gene: TRBV7-6
CDR3 length: 16
J gene: TRBJ2-2
clone size: many
D gene: TRBD2
CDR3 DNA: TGTGCCAGCAGCTATAGCGGGGGGCGGAACACCGGGGAGCTGTTTTTT
CDR3 protein: CASSYSGGRNTGELFF